This T cell receptor (beta chain) was documented in a study of T cells in Graves' hyperthyroidism and ophthalmopathy. Drawn at first hyperthyroidism diagnosis, the blood sample preceded any ophthalmopathy symptoms. General observations from the study: The model foresaw ophthalmopathy a median approximately 6.1 months prior to onset. Among thyroid clonotypes expanded above 0.001, most also appeared in blood. From stable hyperthyroidism, ophthalmopathy was set apart by a 13 V-J model.

Amplification targeted TCR beta CDR3 regions from RNA transcripts. The primer set for the first-round RT-PCR of the TCR CDR3 was HTBI. A single record per CDR3 protein comes from TCRdb applying MiXCR to the multiplex PCR reads. The sample includes 110,000 to 150,000 distinct CDR3 sequences, more than 20% of them seen just once. This clonotype was counted ten times or more. What it recognizes is unknown. V was clipped by 5 bases and J by 0 bases, with 7 bases between them. CDR1 is KGHSH, CDR2 LQKENI, per germline. CDR3 length: 13 amino acids. The sequencing input was blood. This sequence originates from a woman between 45 and 65 years old with Graves' hyperthyroidism that later progressed to Graves' ophthalmopathy. This chain joins TRBV18 and TRBJ2-5; D possibly corresponds to TRBD1 (5 bases). The CDR3 nucleotides are TGTGCCAGCTCATTGGACAACCAAGAGACCCAGTACTTC. Translating it yields CASSLDNQETQYF.